Following are 22 T cell receptor beta chains from one sample sequenced in a study of T-cell reconstitution after alpha-beta-depleted transplantation in children (dated by TCRdb to 2016 to 2017). Library creation used PCR. Sequencing relied on an Illumina HiSeq 2500. TCR library preparation used molecular barcoding, with unique molecular identifiers applied to normalize quantification of the TCRbeta repertoire. The raw public reads went through TCRdb reprocessing: fastp at Q25, MiXCR clone calling, in-frame beta chains kept. Rows are unified per CDR3 protein, each entry keeping the most common DNA and genes. The sample table contains a few hundred thousand distinct CDR3 sequences; only one count was recorded for roughly 22% of them. The ten largest account for around 4% of the sample. The specimen was PBMCs from the stem cell graft donor, collected from the stem cell graft. The receptors derive from a human donor who donated a stem cell graft to a child with acute myeloid leukemia.

This sequence joins TRBV5-1 and TRBJ1-2, with 10 bases identical to TRBD1. The CDR3 contains 15 residues. Germline CDR1 is SGHRS and CDR2 is YFSETQ. J gave up 2 bases and V 4 bases, and 5 bases lay outside the gene matches. The CDR3 protein is CASSPSDRGNYGYTF. CDR3 coding DNA: TGCGCCAGCAGCCCATCGGACAGGGGGAACTATGGCTACACCTTC. The full variable domain, completed using reference TRBV5-1 and TRBJ1-2, is KAGVTQTPRYLIKTRGQQVTLSCSPISGHRSVSWYQQTPGQGLQFLFEYFSETQRNKGNFPGRFSGRQFSNSRSEMNVSTLELGDSALYLCASSPSDRGNYGYTFGSGTRLTVV.

This chain connects TRBV27 to TRBJ1-4, with 8 positions matching TRBD1. This CDR3 comprises 14 residues. Germline CDR1 is MNHEY and CDR2 is SMNVEV (reference sequence). Trimming took 3 bases from V and 8 from J; bases not matched to a gene: 5. The CDR3 sequence is CASSLGGTGEKLFF. CDR3 in DNA: TGTGCCAGCAGTTTGGGTGGGACAGGAGAAAAACTGTTTTTT.

By share, this clonotype counts as medium-sized. J is TRBJ2-5 and V is TRBV20-1, with 7 bases matching TRBD2. The V gene's germline CDR1 is DFQATT and CDR2 SNEGSKA (reference sequence). The CDR3 runs to 13 residues. V shed 4 bases, J shed 2 bases, and the junction held 4 bases outside the gene matches. CDR3 in DNA: TGCAGTGCTAACCCAGCGGGACAAGAGACCCAGTACTTC. It encodes CSANPAGQETQYF.

This sequence joins TRBV20-1 and TRBJ2-1, with D possibly being TRBD2 (7 bases). Germline assignment: CDR1 DFQATT and CDR2 SNEGSKA (reference sequence). Deletions cut 1 base from V and 0 bases from J, with 13 bases between. This CDR3 spans 16 amino acids. CDR3: CSARVGGLSSYNEQFF. The CDR3 nucleotides are TGCAGTGCTAGAGTCGGGGGGCTAAGCTCCTACAATGAGCAGTTCTTC.

This clonotype was counted only a few times. The genes are TRBV20-1 and TRBJ1-1, with 10 bases lining up with TRBD1. V lost 0 bases to trimming and J lost 4 bases; unmatched junction nucleotides: 14. The length of the CDR3 is 18 residues. Germline CDR1 is DFQATT and CDR2 is SNEGSKA (reference sequence). As DNA, the CDR3 is TGCAGTGCTAGAGATTATTCGGGACAGGGGCGGAGGGGCACTGAAGCTTTCTTT. Translating gives CSARDYSGQGRRGTEAFF.

This clonotype appeared a few times. The chain links TRBV7-9 to TRBJ2-3; TRBD1 matches 7 bases. Trimming removed 1 base from V and 7 bases from J; junction bases left unmatched: 5. Germline CDR1 is SEHNR and CDR2 is FQNEAQ (reference sequence). The CDR3 is made up of 14 amino acids. The CDR3 DNA reads TGTGCCAGCAGCTTAGGACAGGGATTTCATACGCAGTATTTT. Encoded protein: CASSLGQGFHTQYF.

This chain links TRBV20-1 with TRBJ2-5; no reliable D call. Germline V CDR1 and CDR2: DFQATT, SNEGSKA (reference sequence). Trimming removed 5 bases at V and 2 bases at J, with 9 bases between. The CDR3 is 12 residues long. DNA of the CDR3: TGCAGTGCTCGGGCCATTCAAGAGACCCAGTACTTC. This translates into CSARAIQETQYF.

This clonotype was recorded at least ten times. V gene TRBV12-3 or TRBV12-4 combines with J gene TRBJ2-2; D is possibly TRBD1 (6 bases). Trimming removed 5 bases at V and 0 bases at J, with 16 bases between. CDR3 length: 17 residues. As DNA, the CDR3 is TGTGCCAGCAGTAGTCCAGGGGCGCTCCCGAACACCGGGGAGCTGTTTTTT. Protein sequence: CASSSPGALPNTGELFF.

The V gene is TRBV29-1, the J gene TRBJ1-2; 7 nucleotides agree with TRBD1. Germline CDR1 is SQVTM and CDR2 is ANQGSEA. V lost 6 bases, J lost 4 bases, and 8 bases stayed unmatched. This CDR3 has 13 amino acids. CDR3 sequence (DNA): TGCAGCGTAGTTCGGACAGGCCGCTATGGCTACACCTTC. It encodes CSVVRTGRYGYTF.

This clonotype was picked up a small number of times. The chain links TRBV7-9 to TRBJ2-3; 12 bases agree with TRBD2. Germline CDR1 and CDR2: SEHNR and FQNEAQ (reference sequence). The ends lost 1 base at V and 2 bases at J; junction bases unmatched: 1. This CDR3 spans 16 amino acids. The CDR3 loop is CASSLGTSGNTDTQYF. CDR3 nucleotide sequence: TGTGCCAGCAGCTTAGGGACTAGCGGGAACACAGATACGCAGTATTTT.

This clonotype was observed many times. The chain carries TRBV7-9 and TRBJ1-1; the D is unclear. The germline V and J ends were trimmed by 0 bases and 4 bases, with 3 bases remaining between them. Germline CDR1 and CDR2: SEHNR and FQNEAQ (reference sequence). This CDR3 is 12 amino acids long. The CDR3 region has the DNA TGTGCCAGCAGCTTAGCTCCCACTGAAGCTTTCTTT. It yields the protein CASSLAPTEAFF. Full variable domain (outside the CDR3, taken from reference TRBV7-9 and TRBJ1-1): DTGVSQNPRHKITKRGQNVTFRCDPISEHNRLYWYRQTLGQGPEFLTYFQNEAQLEKSRLLSDRFSAERPKGSFSTLEIQRTEQGDSAMYLCASSLAPTEAFFGQGTRLTVV.

This clonotype was seen a few times. As DNA, the CDR3 is TGTGCCATCAGTGGGGGACCATTAGTGGATGGCTACACCTTC. Translated, it gives CAISGGPLVDGYTF. This chain joins TRBV10-3 and TRBJ1-2; perhaps TRBD1 as D (5 bases). This CDR3 comprises 14 residues. Germline V gene lookup returns CDR1 ENHRY and CDR2 SYGVKD. V shed 4 bases and J shed 6 bases, with 15 bases lying between them.

This clonotype was seen a few times. The chain carries TRBV20-1 and TRBJ2-5; D is possibly TRBD1 or TRBD2 (7 bases each). This CDR3 is built from 17 residues. CDR1 is DFQATT and CDR2 is SNEGSKA in the germline V gene (reference sequence). The V end was cut by 0 bases, the J end by 4 bases, with 21 bases between. Here the CDR3 DNA reads TGCAGTGCTAGAGAAAACAGGGGATGGTCGGGAGGAGAGACCCAGTACTTC. Its protein is CSARENRGWSGGETQYF.

Only a few counts were recorded for this clonotype. The gene calls are TRBV10-3 and TRBJ2-7, with a tentative D call TRBD2 (5 bases). Between the trimmed V and J ends, which lost 4 bases and 3 bases, there was a span of 7 bases. The CDR3 contains 12 residues. Per the germline V gene, CDR1 is ENHRY and CDR2 is SYGVKD. Written as DNA, the CDR3 is TGTGCCATCAGTGGGGAGAACTACGAGCAGTACTTC. As protein: CAISGENYEQYF.

The chain joins TRBV24-1 to TRBJ2-1; no clear D gene. Trimming left V 9 bases short and J 0 bases short, with 8 bases between. Germline CDR1 reads KGHDR; CDR2 reads SFDVKD. This CDR3 has 13 residues. The CDR3 region is CATVDSSYNEQFF. The CDR3 bases are TGTGCCACCGTAGATAGCTCCTACAATGAGCAGTTCTTC.

The V and J genes are TRBV6-5 and TRBJ1-5, with TRBD1 as a possible D gene (6 bases). The CDR3 loop spans 15 amino acids. Germline assignment: CDR1 MNHEY and CDR2 SVGAGI. The V and J ends lost 4 bases and 7 bases respectively, with 17 bases between them. The CDR3 region has the DNA TGTGCCAGCAGTTTAAGCCCGGGGGCCCACCAGCCCCAGCATTTT. Translated, it gives CASSLSPGAHQPQHF.

This clonotype was seen more than once but under ten times. The chain recombines TRBV12-3 or TRBV12-4 with TRBJ2-7; possibly TRBD1 for D (6 bases). The length of the CDR3 is 18 residues. V shed 3 bases and J shed 1 base, with 22 bases lying between them. The CDR3 spells CASSFPGDELEGSYEQYF. In DNA form, the CDR3 reads TGTGCCAGCAGTTTTCCAGGGGACGAACTTGAGGGTTCCTACGAGCAGTACTTC.

The chain joins TRBV4-2 to TRBJ2-3, with D unresolved. Trimming removed 0 bases at V and 4 bases at J, with 8 bases between. The CDR3 consists of 14 residues. CDR1 LGHNA and CDR2 YNFKEQ come from the germline V gene. The CDR3 DNA is TGTGCCAGCAGCCAAGATACGTCCGCAGATACGCAGTATTTT. The encoded protein is CASSQDTSADTQYF.

This clonotype was picked up a small number of times. V is TRBV12-3 or TRBV12-4 and J is TRBJ1-1, with 7 bases matching TRBD1. This CDR3 spans 13 amino acids. Trimming at V came to 5 bases and at J to 6 bases, leaving 6 bases not matched to a gene. CDR3 nucleotide sequence: TGTGCCAGCAGTCCTCGACAGGGCTCTGAAGCTTTCTTT. It specifies CASSPRQGSEAFF.

This clonotype was picked up a small number of times. This chain connects TRBV24-1 to TRBJ2-1; 7 bases agree with TRBD2. J lost 9 bases, V lost 0 bases, and 10 bases had no gene match. CDR3 length equals 16 residues. Germline V lookup: CDR1 KGHDR, CDR2 SFDVKD. CDR3 nucleotides: TGTGCCACCAGTGATTTGGGACGGGGAGGGACCGGTGAGCAGTTCTTC. Translated, it gives CATSDLGRGGTGEQFF.

The table lists this clonotype with many counts. The rearrangement joins TRBV5-1 to TRBJ2-1; 11 bases fit TRBD1. Germline CDR1 is SGHRS and CDR2 is YFSETQ. The CDR3 covers 19 residues. V was pared by 0 bases and J by 0 bases, with 8 bases of the junction left unmatched. The DNA of the CDR3 is TGCGCCAGCAGCTTGGGGACAGGGGGCTCAATGAGCTCCTACAATGAGCAGTTCTTC. Residues: CASSLGTGGSMSSYNEQFF.

This clonotype was seen only a few times. The chain has TRBV12-3 or TRBV12-4 and TRBJ1-6, with a weak D call TRBD1 (5 bases). V was shortened by 3 bases and J by 10 bases, with 13 bases between the two germline ends. The CDR3 is made up of 14 amino acids. In nucleotides, the CDR3 is TGTGCCAGCAGTTTTGGGGGGAGGAGGTCACCCCTCCACTTT. Translation gives CASSFGGRRSPLHF.